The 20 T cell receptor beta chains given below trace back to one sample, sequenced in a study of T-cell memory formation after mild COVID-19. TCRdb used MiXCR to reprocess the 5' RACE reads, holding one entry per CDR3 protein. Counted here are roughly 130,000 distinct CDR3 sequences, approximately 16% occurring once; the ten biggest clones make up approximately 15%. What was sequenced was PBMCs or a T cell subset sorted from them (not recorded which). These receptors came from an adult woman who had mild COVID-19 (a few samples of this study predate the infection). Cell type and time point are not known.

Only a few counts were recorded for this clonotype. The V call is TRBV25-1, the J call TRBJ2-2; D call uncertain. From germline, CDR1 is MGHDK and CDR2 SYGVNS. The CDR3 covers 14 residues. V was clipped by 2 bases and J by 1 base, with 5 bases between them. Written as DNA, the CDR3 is TGTGCCAGCAGTGAAAGGCGGAACACCGGGGAGCTGTTTTTT. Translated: CASSERRNTGELFF. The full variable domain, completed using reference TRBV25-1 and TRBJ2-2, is EADIYQTPRYLVIGTGKKITLECSQTMGHDKMYWYQQDPGMELHLIHYSYGVNSTEKGDLSSESTVSRIRTEHFPLTLESARPSHTSQYLCASSERRNTGELFFGEGSRLTVL.

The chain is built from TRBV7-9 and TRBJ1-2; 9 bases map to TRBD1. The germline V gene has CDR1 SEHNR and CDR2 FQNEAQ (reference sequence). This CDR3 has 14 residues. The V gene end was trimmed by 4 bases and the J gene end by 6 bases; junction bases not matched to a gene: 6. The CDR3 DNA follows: TGTGCCAGCAGCTCACCGGGACAGGGCGATGGCTACACCTTC. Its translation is CASSSPGQGDGYTF.

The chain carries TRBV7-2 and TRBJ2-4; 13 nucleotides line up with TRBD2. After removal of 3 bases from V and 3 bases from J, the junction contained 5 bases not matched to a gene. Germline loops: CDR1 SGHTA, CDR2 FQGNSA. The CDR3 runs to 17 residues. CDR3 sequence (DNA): TGTGCCAGCAGCTTCGGACTAGCGGGAGTGGGCAAAAACATTCAGTACTTC. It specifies CASSFGLAGVGKNIQYF.

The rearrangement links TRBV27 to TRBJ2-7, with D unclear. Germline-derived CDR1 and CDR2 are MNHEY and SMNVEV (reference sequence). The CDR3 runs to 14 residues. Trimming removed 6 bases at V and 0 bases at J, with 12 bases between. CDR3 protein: CASRSLQSSYEQYF. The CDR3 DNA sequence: TGTGCCAGCAGGTCACTACAGAGCTCCTACGAGCAGTACTTC.

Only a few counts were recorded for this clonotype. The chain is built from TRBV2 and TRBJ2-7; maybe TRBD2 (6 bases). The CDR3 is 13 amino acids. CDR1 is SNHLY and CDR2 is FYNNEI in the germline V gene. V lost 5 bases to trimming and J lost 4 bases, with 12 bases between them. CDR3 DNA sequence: TGTGCCAGCAGTCGGGACTGGCGGTACGAGCAGTACTTC. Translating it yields CASSRDWRYEQYF.

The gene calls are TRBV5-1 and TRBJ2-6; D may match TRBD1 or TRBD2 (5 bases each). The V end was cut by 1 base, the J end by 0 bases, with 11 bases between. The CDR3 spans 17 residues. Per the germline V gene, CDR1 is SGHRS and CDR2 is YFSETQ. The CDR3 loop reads CASSLQGESSGANVLTF. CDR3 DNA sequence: TGCGCCAGCAGCTTGCAGGGAGAGAGCTCTGGGGCCAACGTCCTGACTTTC.

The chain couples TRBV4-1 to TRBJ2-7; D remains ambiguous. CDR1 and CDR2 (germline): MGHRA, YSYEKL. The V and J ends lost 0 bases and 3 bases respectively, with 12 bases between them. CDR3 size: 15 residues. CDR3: CASSQDWPGYYEQYF. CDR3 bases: TGCGCCAGCAGCCAAGATTGGCCAGGCTACTACGAGCAGTACTTC.

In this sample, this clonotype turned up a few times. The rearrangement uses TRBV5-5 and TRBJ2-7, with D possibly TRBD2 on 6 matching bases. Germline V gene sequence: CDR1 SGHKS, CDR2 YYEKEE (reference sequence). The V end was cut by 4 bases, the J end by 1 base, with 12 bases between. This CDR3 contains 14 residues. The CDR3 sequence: CASSPRGESYEQYF. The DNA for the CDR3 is TGTGCCAGCAGCCCGCGCGGGGAATCCTACGAGCAGTACTTC.

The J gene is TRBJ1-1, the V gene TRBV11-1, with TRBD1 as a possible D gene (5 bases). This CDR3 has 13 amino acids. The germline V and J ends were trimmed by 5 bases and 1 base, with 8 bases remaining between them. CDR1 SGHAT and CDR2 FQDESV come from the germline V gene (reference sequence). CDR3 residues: CASSRQPNTEAFF. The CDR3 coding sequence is TGTGCCAGCAGCCGACAGCCGAACACTGAAGCTTTCTTT. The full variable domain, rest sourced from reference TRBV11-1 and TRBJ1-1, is EAEVAQSPRYKITEKSQAVAFWCDPISGHATLYWYRQILGQGPELLVQFQDESVVDDSQLPKDRFSAERLKGVDSTLKIQPAELGDSAMYLCASSRQPNTEAFFGQGTRLTVV.

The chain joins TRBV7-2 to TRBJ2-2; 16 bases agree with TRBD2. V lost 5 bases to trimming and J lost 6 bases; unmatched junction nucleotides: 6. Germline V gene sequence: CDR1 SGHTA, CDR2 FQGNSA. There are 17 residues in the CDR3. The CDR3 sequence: CASSPPGLAGGSGELFF. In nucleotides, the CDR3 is TGTGCCAGCAGCCCCCCGGGACTAGCGGGAGGGTCCGGGGAGCTGTTTTTT.

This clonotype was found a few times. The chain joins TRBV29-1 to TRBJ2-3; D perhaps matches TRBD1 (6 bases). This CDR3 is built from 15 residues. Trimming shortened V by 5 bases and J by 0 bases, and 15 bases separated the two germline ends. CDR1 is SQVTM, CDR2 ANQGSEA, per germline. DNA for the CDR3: TGCAGCGTTACTCCGCAGGGGAAGAGCACAGATACGCAGTATTTT. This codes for CSVTPQGKSTDTQYF.

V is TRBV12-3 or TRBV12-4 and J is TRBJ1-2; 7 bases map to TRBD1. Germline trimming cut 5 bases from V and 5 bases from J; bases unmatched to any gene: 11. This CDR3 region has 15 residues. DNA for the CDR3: TGTGCCAGCAGTCCGGAGCTACAGGGGAGGTATGGCTACACCTTC. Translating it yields CASSPELQGRYGYTF.

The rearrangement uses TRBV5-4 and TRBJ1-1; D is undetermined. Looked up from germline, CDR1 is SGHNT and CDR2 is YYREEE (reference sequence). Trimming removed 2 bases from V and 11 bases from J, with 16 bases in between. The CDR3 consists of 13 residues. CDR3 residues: CASSFVGLGHAFF. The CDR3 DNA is TGTGCCAGCAGCTTCGTCGGGCTAGGGCACGCTTTCTTT.

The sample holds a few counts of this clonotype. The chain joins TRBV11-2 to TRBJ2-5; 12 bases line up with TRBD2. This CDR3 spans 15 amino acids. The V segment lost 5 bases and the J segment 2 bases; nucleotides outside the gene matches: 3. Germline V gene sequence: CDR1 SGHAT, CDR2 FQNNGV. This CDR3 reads CASSDLAGGQETQYF. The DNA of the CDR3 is TGTGCCAGCAGCGATCTAGCGGGGGGGCAAGAGACCCAGTACTTC.

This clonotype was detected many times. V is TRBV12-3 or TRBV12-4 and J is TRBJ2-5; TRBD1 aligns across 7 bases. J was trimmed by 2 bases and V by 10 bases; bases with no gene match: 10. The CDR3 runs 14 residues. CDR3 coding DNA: TGTGCCACCAACAGGGGCGGATTTCAAGAGACCCAGTACTTC. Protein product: CATNRGGFQETQYF.

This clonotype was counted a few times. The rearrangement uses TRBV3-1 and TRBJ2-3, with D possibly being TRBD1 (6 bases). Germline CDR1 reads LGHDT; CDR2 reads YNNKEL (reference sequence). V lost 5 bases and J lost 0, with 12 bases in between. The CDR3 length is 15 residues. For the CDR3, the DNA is TGTGCCAGCAGCAAGGATGGACAGAGCACAGATACGCAGTATTTT. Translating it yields CASSKDGQSTDTQYF.

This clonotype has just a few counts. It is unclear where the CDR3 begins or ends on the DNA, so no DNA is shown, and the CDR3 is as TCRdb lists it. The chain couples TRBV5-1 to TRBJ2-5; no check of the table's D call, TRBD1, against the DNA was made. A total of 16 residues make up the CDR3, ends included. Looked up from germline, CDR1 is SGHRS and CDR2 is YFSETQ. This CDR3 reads CASSLMVGPGQETQYF.

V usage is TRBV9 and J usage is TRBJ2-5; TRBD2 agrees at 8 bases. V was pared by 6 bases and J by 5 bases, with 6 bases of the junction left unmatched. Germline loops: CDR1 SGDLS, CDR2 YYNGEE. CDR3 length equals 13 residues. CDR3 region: CASNAGGGETQYF. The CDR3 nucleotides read TGTGCCAGCAACGCGGGAGGAGGTGAGACCCAGTACTTC.

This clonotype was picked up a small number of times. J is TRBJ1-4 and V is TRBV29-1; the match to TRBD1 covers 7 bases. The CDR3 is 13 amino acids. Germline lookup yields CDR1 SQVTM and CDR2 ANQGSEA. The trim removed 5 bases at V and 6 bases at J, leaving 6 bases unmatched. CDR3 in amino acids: CSVWAGGDEKLFF. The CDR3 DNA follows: TGCAGCGTTTGGGCAGGGGGGGATGAAAAACTGTTTTTT.

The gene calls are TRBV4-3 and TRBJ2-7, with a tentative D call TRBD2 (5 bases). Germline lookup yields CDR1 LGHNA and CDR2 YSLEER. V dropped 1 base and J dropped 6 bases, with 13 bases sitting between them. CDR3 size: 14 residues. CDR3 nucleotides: TGCGCCAGCAGCCAAGCTAACACTAGACGCGAGCAGTACTTC. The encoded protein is CASSQANTRREQYF.